This T cell receptor beta chain derives from a study of T cell repertoires in cytomegalovirus infection. Study-wide context: From public TCR beta signatures came an indication of both CMV infection and matching HLA type. Study-wide results and limits: There were carriers of CMV plus the relevant HLA, and cumulative public TCR beta family frequency identified them. In two of eight donors, the top clonotype was HLA-C-restricted CMV-specific.

TCRdb itself ran the reads through MiXCR, one entry per CDR3 protein. The data show 310,000 or so distinct CDR3 sequences, roughly a tenth seen once. This clonotype was detected ten times or more. Its matching antigen is unknown. The germline gives CDR1 SGHTA, CDR2 FQGNSA. Trimming cost V 0 bases and J 4 bases, with 12 bases left between them. The CDR3 totals 16 residues. Sequenced: PBMCs. The receptor was derived from a human donor in good health (CMV status not recorded). Some clones in this sample may be carry-over from other donors' samples. The chain joins TRBV7-2 to TRBJ2-2, with D possibly being TRBD1 (5 bases). The CDR3 DNA follows: TGTGCCAGCAGCTTAGCCCCAAGGGGCATCACCGGGGAGCTGTTTTTT. Protein sequence: CASSLAPRGITGELFF.